This T cell receptor beta chain was recovered during a study of CD8 T cells in ankylosing spondylitis. TCRdb used MiXCR to reprocess the 5' RACE reads, holding one entry per CDR3 protein. This table has about 140,000 distinct CDR3 sequences, 6% to 8% appearing once. In its sample, this clonotype was seen many times. CDR1 and CDR2 (germline): MNHNS, SASEGT. V dropped 6 bases and J dropped 8 bases, with 8 bases sitting between them. This CDR3 has 12 residues. The rearrangement uses TRBV6-1 and TRBJ1-6; D is undetermined. Material: blood, either unsorted or a sorted T cell fraction (not recorded which). The TCR originated in a female donor with ankylosing spondylitis or in good health (not recorded which). CDR3 DNA: TGTGCCAGCAGGAATGGGGATTCACCCCTCCACTTT. Translating gives CASRNGDSPLHF.